This T cell receptor beta chain was sequenced for a study of blood T cell repertoires in COVID-19. Study context: Some COVID-19 samples were acute and others convalescent; all came from the United States, Italy and Spain.

In germline, CDR1 is LNHDA, CDR2 SQIVND (reference sequence). The CDR3 loop spans 18 amino acids. The V gene lost 3 bases and the J gene lost 2 bases, with 22 bases spanning the gap. The data were produced by immunoSEQ multiplex PCR, yet TCRdb's version contains in-frame clones alone and is incomplete. The sample holds around 200,000 clones; approximately 86% are singletons and the top ten take around 4.5%. V is TRBV19 and J is TRBJ1-2, with D unresolved. This clonotype was sampled from a woman aged 25 to 39 who had been exposed to COVID-19. Sequencing was performed on PBMCs or T cells enriched from blood (not recorded which). In DNA form, the CDR3 reads TGTGCCAGTAGTATGAATTTTATGGGAGCGGCTGAGAACTATGGCTACACCTTC. Encoded protein: CASSMNFMGAAENYGYTF.